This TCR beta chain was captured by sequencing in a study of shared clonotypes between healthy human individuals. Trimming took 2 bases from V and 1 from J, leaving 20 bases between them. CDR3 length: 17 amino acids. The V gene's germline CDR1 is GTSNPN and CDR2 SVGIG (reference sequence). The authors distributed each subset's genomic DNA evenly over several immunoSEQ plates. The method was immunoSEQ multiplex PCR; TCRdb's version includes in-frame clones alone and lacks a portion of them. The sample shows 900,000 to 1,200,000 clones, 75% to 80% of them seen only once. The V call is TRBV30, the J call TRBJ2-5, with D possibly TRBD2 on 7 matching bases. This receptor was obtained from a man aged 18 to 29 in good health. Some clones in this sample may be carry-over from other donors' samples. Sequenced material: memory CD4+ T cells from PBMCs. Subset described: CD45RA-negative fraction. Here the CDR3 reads CAWSRGGAPDIQETQYF. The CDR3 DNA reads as TGTGCCTGGAGTCGAGGGGGGGCTCCTGACATCCAAGAGACCCAGTACTTC. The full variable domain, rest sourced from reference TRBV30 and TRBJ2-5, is SQTIHQWPATLVQPVGSPLSLECTVEGTSNPNLYWYRQAAGRGLQLLFYSVGIGQISSEVPQNLSASRPQDRQFILSSKKLLLSDSGFYLCAWSRGGAPDIQETQYFGPGTRLLVL.